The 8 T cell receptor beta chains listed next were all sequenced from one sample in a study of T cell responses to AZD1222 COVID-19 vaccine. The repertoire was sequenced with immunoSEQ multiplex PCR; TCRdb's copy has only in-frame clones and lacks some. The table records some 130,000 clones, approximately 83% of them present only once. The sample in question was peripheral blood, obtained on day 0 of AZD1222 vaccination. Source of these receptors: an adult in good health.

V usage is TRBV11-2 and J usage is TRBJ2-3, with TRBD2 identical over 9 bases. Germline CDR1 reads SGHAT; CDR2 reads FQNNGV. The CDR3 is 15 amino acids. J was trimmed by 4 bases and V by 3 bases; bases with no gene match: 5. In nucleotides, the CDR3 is TGTGCCAGCAGCTTGATCGGCGGGGGGGCAGATACGCAGTATTTT. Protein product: CASSLIGGGADTQYF.

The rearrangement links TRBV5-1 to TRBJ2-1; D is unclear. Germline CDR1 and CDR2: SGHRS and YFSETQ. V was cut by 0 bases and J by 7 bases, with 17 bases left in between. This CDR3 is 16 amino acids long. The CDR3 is CASSLEAVTVANEQFF. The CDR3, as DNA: TGCGCCAGCAGCTTGGAGGCGGTGACCGTGGCTAATGAGCAGTTCTTC. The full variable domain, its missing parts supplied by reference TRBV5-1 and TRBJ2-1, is KAGVTQTPRYLIKTRGQQVTLSCSPISGHRSVSWYQQTPGQGLQFLFEYFSETQRNKGNFPGRFSGRQFSNSRSEMNVSTLELGDSALYLCASSLEAVTVANEQFFGPGTRLTVL.

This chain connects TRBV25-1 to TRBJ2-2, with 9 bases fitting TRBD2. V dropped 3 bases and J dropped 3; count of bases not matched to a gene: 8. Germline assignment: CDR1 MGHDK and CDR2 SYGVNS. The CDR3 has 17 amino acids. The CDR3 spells CASSERGGATDTGELFF. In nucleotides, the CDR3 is TGTGCCAGCAGTGAGCGGGGGGGCGCAACGGACACCGGGGAGCTGTTTTTT.

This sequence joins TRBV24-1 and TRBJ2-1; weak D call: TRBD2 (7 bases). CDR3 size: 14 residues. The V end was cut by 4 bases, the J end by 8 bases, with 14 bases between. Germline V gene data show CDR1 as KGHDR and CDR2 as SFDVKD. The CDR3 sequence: CATSDGGLRDEQFF. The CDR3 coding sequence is TGTGCCACCAGTGACGGGGGGCTTAGGGATGAGCAGTTCTTC.

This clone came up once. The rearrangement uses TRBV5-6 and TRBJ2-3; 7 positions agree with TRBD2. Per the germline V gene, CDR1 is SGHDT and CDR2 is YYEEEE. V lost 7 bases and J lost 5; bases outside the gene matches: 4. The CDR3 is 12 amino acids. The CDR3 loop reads CASGSGGDTQYF. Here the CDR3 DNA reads TGTGCCAGCGGCTCGGGGGGAGATACGCAGTATTTT.

This chain's CDR3 is CAITTGLGGVTEAFF. The CDR3, as DNA: TGTGCCATCACAACGGGTTTGGGTGGGGTCACTGAAGCTTTCTTT. This sequence joins TRBV10-3 and TRBJ1-1; D uncertain. The V and J ends lost 7 bases and 4 bases respectively, with 19 bases between them. Germline CDR1 reads ENHRY; CDR2 reads SYGVKD. The CDR3 has 15 residues.

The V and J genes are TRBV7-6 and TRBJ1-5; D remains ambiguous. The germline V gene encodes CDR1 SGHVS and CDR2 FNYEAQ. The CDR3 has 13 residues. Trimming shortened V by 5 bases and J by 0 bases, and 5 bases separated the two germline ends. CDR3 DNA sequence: TGTGCCAGCAGCCCTATTAGCAATCAGCCCCAGCATTTT. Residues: CASSPISNQPQHF.

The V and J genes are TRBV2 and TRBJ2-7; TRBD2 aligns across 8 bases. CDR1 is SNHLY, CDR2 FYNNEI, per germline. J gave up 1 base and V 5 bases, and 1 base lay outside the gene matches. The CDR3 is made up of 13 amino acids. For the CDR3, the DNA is TGTGCCAGCAGTTTAGCGGGGTCCTACGAGCAGTACTTC. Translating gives CASSLAGSYEQYF.